This T cell receptor (beta chain) was sequenced for a study of cytotoxic CD8 clonotypes in ibrutinib-treated CLL. Study in general: Mean yields were approximately 270,000 productive templates and about 97,000 productive rearrangements per sample. General study findings and limits: Clonality rose at ibrutinib response, held steady in sustained remission, and fell toward baseline at progression.

Investigators sourced approximately 2 micrograms of genomic DNA from cryopreserved PBMCs for TCR beta libraries. This clone was seen a handful of times. The antigen is not known. Per the germline V gene, CDR1 is SGHRS and CDR2 is YFSETQ. CDR3 length: 14 residues. V lost 3 bases to trimming and J lost 3 bases, with 12 bases between them. Only in-frame clones appear in the TCRdb table, and some are missing; sequencing was by immunoSEQ multiplex PCR. The repertoire holds approximately 320,000 clones, with roughly 70% as singletons. This clonotype originated in a human donor with chronic lymphocytic leukemia. The V gene is TRBV5-1, the J gene TRBJ1-2; the D is unclear. The input for sequencing was PBMCs, taken after 36 months of ibrutinib treatment. CDR3 sequence reads: CASSSVPEDYGYTF. The DNA for the CDR3 is TGCGCCAGCAGCTCGGTCCCGGAGGACTATGGCTACACCTTC. Supplemented by reference TRBV5-1 and TRBJ1-2, the full variable domain reads KAGVTQTPRYLIKTRGQQVTLSCSPISGHRSVSWYQQTPGQGLQFLFEYFSETQRNKGNFPGRFSGRQFSNSRSEMNVSTLELGDSALYLCASSSVPEDYGYTFGSGTRLTVV.